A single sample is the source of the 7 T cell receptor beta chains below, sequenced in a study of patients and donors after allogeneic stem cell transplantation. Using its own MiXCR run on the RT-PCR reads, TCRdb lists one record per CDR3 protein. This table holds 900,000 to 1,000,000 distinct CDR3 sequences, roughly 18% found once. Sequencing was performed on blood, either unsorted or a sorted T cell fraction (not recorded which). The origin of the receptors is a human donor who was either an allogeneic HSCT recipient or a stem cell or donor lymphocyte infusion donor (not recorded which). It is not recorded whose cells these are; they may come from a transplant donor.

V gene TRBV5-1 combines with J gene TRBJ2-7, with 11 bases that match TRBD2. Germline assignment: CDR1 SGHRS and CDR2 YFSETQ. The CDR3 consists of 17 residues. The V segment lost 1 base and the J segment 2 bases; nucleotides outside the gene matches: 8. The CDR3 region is CASSLLGLAGGTYEQYF. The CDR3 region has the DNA TGCGCCAGCAGCTTGTTAGGGCTAGCGGGGGGAACCTACGAGCAGTACTTC.

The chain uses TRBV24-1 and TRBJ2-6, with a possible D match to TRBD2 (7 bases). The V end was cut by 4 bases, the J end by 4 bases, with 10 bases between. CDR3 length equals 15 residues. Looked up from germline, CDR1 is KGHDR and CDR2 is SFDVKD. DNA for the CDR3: TGTGCCACCAGTGACGGGGGGCTCGGGGCCAACGTCCTGACTTTC. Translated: CATSDGGLGANVLTF.

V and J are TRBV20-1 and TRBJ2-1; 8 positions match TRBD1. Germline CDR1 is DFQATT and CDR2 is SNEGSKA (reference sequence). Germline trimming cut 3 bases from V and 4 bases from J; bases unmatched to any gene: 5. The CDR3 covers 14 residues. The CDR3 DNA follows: TGCAGTGCTAGGGACAGGGCAGGGTACAATGAGCAGTTCTTC. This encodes CSARDRAGYNEQFF.

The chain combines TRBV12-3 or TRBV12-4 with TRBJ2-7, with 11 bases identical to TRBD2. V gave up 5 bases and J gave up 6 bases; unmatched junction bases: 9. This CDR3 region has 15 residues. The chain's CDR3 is CASSVLAGAPSEQYF. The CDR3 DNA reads TGTGCCAGCAGTGTACTAGCGGGGGCTCCCTCCGAGCAGTACTTC.

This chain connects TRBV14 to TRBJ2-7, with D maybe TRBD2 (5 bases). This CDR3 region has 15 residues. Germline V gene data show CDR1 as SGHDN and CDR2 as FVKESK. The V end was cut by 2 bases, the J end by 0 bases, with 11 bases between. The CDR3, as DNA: TGTGCCAGCAGCCAACAGCGGCTCAGCTCCTACGAGCAGTACTTC. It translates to CASSQQRLSSYEQYF.

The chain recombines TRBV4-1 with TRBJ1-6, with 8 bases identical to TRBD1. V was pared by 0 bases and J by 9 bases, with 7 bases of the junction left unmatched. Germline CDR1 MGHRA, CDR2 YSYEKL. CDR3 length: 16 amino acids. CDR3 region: CASSQDGAGGFSPLHF. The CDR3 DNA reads TGCGCCAGCAGCCAAGATGGCGCAGGGGGCTTTTCACCCCTCCACTTT.

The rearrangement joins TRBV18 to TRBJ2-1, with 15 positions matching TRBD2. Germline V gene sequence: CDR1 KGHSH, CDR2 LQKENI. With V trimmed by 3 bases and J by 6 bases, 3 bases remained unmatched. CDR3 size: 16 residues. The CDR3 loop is CASSPSGLAGGNEQFF. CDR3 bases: TGTGCCAGCTCACCTTCGGGACTAGCGGGGGGCAATGAGCAGTTCTTC.